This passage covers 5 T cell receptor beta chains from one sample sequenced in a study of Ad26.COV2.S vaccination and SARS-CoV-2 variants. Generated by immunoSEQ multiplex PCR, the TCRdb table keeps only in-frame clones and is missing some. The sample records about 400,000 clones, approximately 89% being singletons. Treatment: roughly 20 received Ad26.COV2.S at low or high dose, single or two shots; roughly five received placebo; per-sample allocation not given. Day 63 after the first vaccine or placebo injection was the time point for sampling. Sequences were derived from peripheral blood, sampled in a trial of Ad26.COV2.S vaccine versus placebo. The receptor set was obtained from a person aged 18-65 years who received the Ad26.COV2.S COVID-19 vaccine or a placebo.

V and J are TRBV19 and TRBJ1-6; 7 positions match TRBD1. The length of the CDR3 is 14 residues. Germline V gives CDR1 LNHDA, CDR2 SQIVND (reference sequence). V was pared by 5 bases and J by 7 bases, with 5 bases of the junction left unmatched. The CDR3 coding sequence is TGTGCCAGTAGTTCACAGGGGAGGAATTCACCCCTCCACTTT. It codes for CASSSQGRNSPLHF.

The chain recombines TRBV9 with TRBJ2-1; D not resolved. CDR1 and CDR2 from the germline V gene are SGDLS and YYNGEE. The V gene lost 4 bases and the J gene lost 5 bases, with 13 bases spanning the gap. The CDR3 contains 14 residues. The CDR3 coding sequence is TGTGCCAGCAGCCCTGGACGGAGAAACAATGAGCAGTTCTTC. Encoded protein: CASSPGRRNNEQFF.

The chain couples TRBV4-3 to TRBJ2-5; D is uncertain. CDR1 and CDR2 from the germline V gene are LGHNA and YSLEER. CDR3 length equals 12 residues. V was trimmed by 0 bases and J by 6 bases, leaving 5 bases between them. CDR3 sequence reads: CASSQDGQTQYF. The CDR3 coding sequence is TGCGCCAGCAGCCAAGACGGGCAGACCCAGTACTTC.

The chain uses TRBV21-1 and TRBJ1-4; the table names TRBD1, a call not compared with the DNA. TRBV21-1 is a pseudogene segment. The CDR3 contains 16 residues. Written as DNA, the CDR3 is TGTGCCAGCAGCAAAGGAGGGGTCAGGGGAGTAGAAAAACTGTTTTTT. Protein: CASSKGGVRGVEKLFF.

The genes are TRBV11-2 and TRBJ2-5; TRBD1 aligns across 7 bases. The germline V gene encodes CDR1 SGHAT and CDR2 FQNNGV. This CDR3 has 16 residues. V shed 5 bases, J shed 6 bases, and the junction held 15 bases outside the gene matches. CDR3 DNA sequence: TGTGCCAGCAGCCCCGGAGGCCGACAGGGTGGGCAGACCCAGTACTTC. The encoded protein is CASSPGGRQGGQTQYF. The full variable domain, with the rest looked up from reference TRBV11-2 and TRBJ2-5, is EAGVAQSPRYKIIEKRQSVAFWCNPISGHATLYWYQQILGQGPKLLIQFQNNGVVDDSQLPKDRFSAERLKGVDSTLKIQPAKLEDSAVYLCASSPGGRQGGQTQYFGPGTRLLVL.